A selection of T cell receptor beta chains follows, all from one sample in a study of blood T cell repertoires in COVID-19. The method was immunoSEQ multiplex PCR; TCRdb's version includes in-frame clones alone and lacks a portion of them. The sample has some 530,000 clones; 88% are singletons. Material: PBMCs or T cells enriched from blood (not recorded which). These receptors were obtained from a woman aged 55-69 years who had recovered from COVID-19. Each CDR3 is given with its conserved first and last residue. D genes are given only for firm matches. The size field is filled for only some rows; it gives once, few, many or a size class.

NA	TRBD1	TRBV13	TRBJ2-7	15	CASSLAGQGDCEQYF	TGTGCCAGCAGCTTAGCGGGACAGGGGGACTGCGAGCAGTACTTC
NA	TRBD1	TRBV2	TRBJ1-2	14	CASSGIGQGNGYTF	TGTGCCAGCAGCGGAATAGGACAGGGAAATGGCTACACCTTC
NA	TRBD2	TRBV6-1	TRBJ2-2	15	CASSVAGGRTGELFF	TGTGCCAGCAGTGTAGCGGGGGGACGGACCGGGGAGCTGTTTTTT
NA	NA	TRBV5-1	TRBJ2-3	15	CASTPMRASTDTQYF	TGCGCCAGCACCCCCATGAGGGCTAGCACAGATACGCAGTATTTT
NA	TRBD2	TRBV5-5	TRBJ2-1	20	CASSHRLAGGPGSSYNEQFF	TGTGCCAGCAGTCATCGACTAGCGGGGGGGCCTGGGAGCTCCTACAATGAGCAGTTCTTC
few	NA	TRBV30	TRBJ1-1	15	CAWSDDSTASTEAFF	TGTGCCTGGAGCGACGATTCGACAGCGTCCACTGAAGCTTTCTTT
NA	NA	TRBV19	TRBJ2-1	15	CASSISLPSYNEQFF	TGTGCCAGTAGTATCAGTCTCCCCTCCTACAATGAGCAGTTCTTC
NA	NA	TRBV10-3	TRBJ1-2	16	CAISEGTGWGVMGYTF	TGTGCCATCAGTGAGGGCACAGGGTGGGGAGTTATGGGCTACACCTTC
NA	TRBD1	TRBV24-1	TRBJ1-2	17	CATSDSYRGQTVYGYTF	TGTGCCACCAGTGACTCATACAGGGGGCAGACGGTCTATGGCTACACCTTC
NA	NA	TRBV15	TRBJ1-2	15	CATSISGRENYGYTF	TGTGCCACCAGCATTTCCGGGAGGGAGAACTATGGCTACACCTTC
NA	TRBD2	TRBV7-2	TRBJ2-3	17	CASRLRPGAGGPDTQYF	TGTGCCAGCCGCCTCCGTCCGGGAGCGGGGGGGCCAGATACGCAGTATTTT
NA	NA	TRBV4-2	TRBJ2-3	19	CASSQRDFGTGEVTDTQYF	TGTGCCAGCAGCCAAAGGGATTTTGGCACGGGGGAGGTTACAGATACGCAGTATTTT
NA	NA	TRBV6-4	TRBJ2-1	17	CASSDSWGLASYNEQFF	TGTGCCAGCAGTGACTCGTGGGGGCTGGCCTCCTACAATGAGCAGTTCTTC
NA	NA	TRBV5-1	TRBJ2-2	14	CASSMTGNTGELFF	TGCGCCAGCAGCATGACAGGGAACACCGGGGAGCTGTTTTTT
NA	NA	TRBV19	TRBJ1-5	14	CASSIRQVNQPQHF	TGTGCCAGTAGTATTAGACAGGTTAATCAGCCCCAGCATTTT
NA	NA	TRBV18	TRBJ1-5	16	CASSLHAPQAGQPQHF	TGTGCCAGCTCACTACACGCCCCCCAGGCTGGTCAGCCCCAGCATTTT
NA	NA	TRBV6-1	TRBJ1-2	15	CASSEWGPWEYGYTF	TGTGCCAGCAGTGAATGGGGGCCTTGGGAGTATGGCTACACCTTC
NA	TRBD1	TRBV5-1	TRBJ2-1	17	CASSLSTGTGGYNEQFF	TGCGCCAGCAGCTTGTCAACCGGGACAGGGGGCTACAATGAGCAGTTCTTC
NA	NA	TRBV7-6	TRBJ1-1	13	CASSLDMNTEAFF	TGTGCCAGCAGCTTAGATATGAACACTGAAGCTTTCTTT
NA	TRBD1	TRBV5-4	TRBJ2-3	15	CASSSGQGSTDTQYF	TGTGCCAGCAGTTCTGGACAGGGTAGCACAGATACGCAGTATTTT
once	NA	TRBV29-1	TRBJ2-6	13	CSVLGSGANVLTF	TGCAGCGTTCTAGGCTCTGGGGCCAACGTCCTGACTTTC
NA	NA	TRBV5-1	TRBJ1-2	15	CASSPGMGLSYGYTF	TGCGCCAGCAGCCCCGGAATGGGGCTTAGCTATGGCTACACCTTC
NA	NA	TRBV30	TRBJ2-5	13	CAWSVGRGETQYF	TGTGCCTGGAGTGTCGGGAGAGGAGAGACCCAGTACTTC
NA	NA	TRBV6-5	TRBJ1-3	11	CASTPGNTIYF	TGTGCCAGCACTCCTGGAAACACCATATATTTT
NA	TRBD2	TRBV6-5	TRBJ2-3	16	CASSYTSGGNTDTQYF	TGTGCCAGCAGTTACACTAGCGGGGGAAACACAGATACGCAGTATTTT
NA	NA	TRBV18	TRBJ1-2	17	CASSPQLPEGNPYGYTF	TGTGCCAGCTCACCACAGTTACCTGAGGGAAACCCGTATGGCTACACCTTC
NA	TRBD1	TRBV24-1	TRBJ1-3	14	CATSQGDSGNTIYF	TGTGCCACCTCACAGGGGGACTCTGGAAACACCATATATTTT
NA	TRBD2	TRBV7-2	TRBJ2-2	15	CASSLAGRGSGELFF	TGTGCCAGCAGCTTAGCGGGGCGGGGGTCAGGGGAGCTGTTTTTT
NA	NA	TRBV30	TRBJ1-2	11	CACSRDYGYTF	TGTGCCTGCTCCCGGGACTATGGCTACACCTTC
NA	TRBD1	TRBV2	TRBJ2-5	14	CASSRQGAQETQYF	TGTGCCAGCAGCCGACAGGGGGCGCAGGAGACCCAGTACTTC
NA	TRBD2	TRBV11-2	TRBJ2-2	15	CASSKRTSVDGELFF	TGTGCCAGCAGCAAACGGACTAGCGTGGACGGGGAGCTGTTTTTT
NA	NA	TRBV5-1	TRBJ1-1	17	CASSQALYGSRTTEAFF	TGCGCCAGCAGCCAAGCTTTATATGGGAGCCGAACTACTGAAGCTTTCTTT
NA	TRBD1	TRBV18	TRBJ2-1	14	CASSSGTGQYEQFF	TGTGCCAGCTCGTCCGGGACAGGACAATATGAGCAGTTCTTC
NA	TRBD2	TRBV5-6	TRBJ2-3	14	CASSFSGGTDTQYF	TGTGCCAGCAGCTTTAGCGGGGGCACAGATACGCAGTATTTT
NA	NA	TRBV2	TRBJ1-2	15	CASTPQGGMDYGYTF	TGTGCCAGCACCCCACAGGGAGGGATGGACTATGGCTACACCTTC
once	NA	TRBV6-6	TRBJ1-1	14	CASSYYTVNTEAFF	TGTGCCAGCAGTTATTACACAGTGAACACTGAAGCTTTCTTT
NA	TRBD1	TRBV7-7	TRBJ1-5	16	CASSLLQGPSNQPQHF	TGTGCTAGCAGCCTATTACAGGGGCCTAGCAATCAGCCCCAGCATTTT
NA	TRBD1	TRBV2	TRBJ2-7	14	CASKTGTASYEQYF	TGTGCCAGCAAGACCGGGACAGCCTCCTACGAGCAGTACTTC
NA	NA	TRBV20-1	TRBJ2-3	11	CSGRGQLTQYF	TGCAGTGGTAGGGGACAACTTACGCAGTATTTT
NA	NA	TRBV24-1	TRBJ1-3	14	CATSGSGAGNTIYF	TGTGCCACCAGTGGCTCAGGGGCCGGAAACACCATATATTTT
NA	TRBD2	TRBV5-4	TRBJ2-1	15	CASSLPGGSYNEQFF	TGTGCCAGCAGCTTACCGGGGGGTTCCTACAATGAGCAGTTCTTC
NA	TRBD1	TRBV6-5	TRBJ1-2	14	CASSYKGAGYGYTF	TGTGCCAGCAGTTATAAGGGGGCTGGCTATGGCTACACCTTC
NA	NA	TRBV4-2	TRBJ2-3	16	CASSQEADTSTDTQYF	TGTGCCAGCAGCCAAGAGGCGGACACTAGCACAGATACGCAGTATTTT
NA	NA	TRBV12-3/TRBV12-4	TRBJ2-1	12	CASSLSSGEQFF	TGTGCCAGCAGTTTATCTTCGGGTGAGCAGTTCTTC
many	TRBD1	TRBV24-1	TRBJ2-2	17	CATSDRWTGEKPGELFF	TGTGCCACCAGTGACCGCTGGACAGGGGAGAAGCCCGGGGAGCTGTTTTTT
NA	NA	TRBV27	TRBJ1-5	15	CASSFGGHSNQPQHF	TGTGCCAGCAGTTTCGGCGGACATAGCAATCAGCCCCAGCATTTT
NA	TRBD1	TRBV7-7	TRBJ1-2	19	CASSLVARDREEQGYGYTF	TGTGCCAGCAGCCTAGTGGCCCGGGACAGGGAAGAACAGGGCTATGGCTACACCTTC
NA	TRBD1	TRBV2	TRBJ1-4	14	CASSVTGGGEKLFF	TGTGCCAGCAGTGTGACAGGGGGGGGTGAAAAACTGTTTTTT
NA	NA	TRBV30	TRBJ2-7	13	CAWSVGGDYEQYF	TGTGCCTGGAGTGTCGGCGGAGACTACGAGCAGTACTTC
NA	NA	TRBV5-4	TRBJ1-2	14	CASSLVGGGYGYTF	TGTGCCAGCAGCCTGGTCGGGGGAGGGTATGGCTACACCTTC
NA	NA	TRBV18	TRBJ2-7	13	CASSPNGDYEQYF	TGTGCCAGCTCACCGAACGGGGACTACGAGCAGTACTTC
NA	NA	TRBV19	TRBJ1-1	14	CASSHTGYGTEAFF	TGTGCCAGTAGCCATACAGGGTACGGCACTGAAGCTTTCTTT
NA	NA	TRBV1	TRBJ1-4	16	CTSSQEKGQGNEKLFF	TGCACCAGCAGCCAAGAAAAAGGACAGGGGAACGAAAAACTGTTTTTT
few	NA	TRBV12-2	TRBJ2-1	22	CASRLANQGLAGGLSSYNEQFF	TGTGCAAGTCGCTTAGCGAACCAGGGACTAGCGGGGGGGCTTAGCTCCTACAATGAGCAGTTCTTC
once	TRBD1	TRBV5-4	TRBJ2-1	15	CASSSPGQGRNEQFF	TGTGCCAGCAGCTCCCCGGGACAGGGCCGTAATGAGCAGTTCTTC